A single sample is the source of the 11 T cell receptor beta chains below, sequenced in a study of blood T cell repertoires in COVID-19. TCRdb keeps only in-frame clones here, not all; method: immunoSEQ multiplex PCR. The sample lists about 420,000 clones; roughly 90% were seen once. The sample taken for sequencing was peripheral blood. All receptors come from a man aged 18 to 29 with COVID-19, enrolled during active disease.

In its sample, this clone was seen once. This chain's CDR3 is CASSENGNTGELFF. Here the CDR3 DNA reads TGTGCCAGCAGTGAAAACGGGAACACCGGGGAGCTGTTTTTT. The genes are TRBV2 and TRBJ2-2; D is ambiguous. The CDR3 spans 14 residues. The germline V gene has CDR1 SNHLY and CDR2 FYNNEI. V gave up 2 bases and J gave up 1 base, with 5 bases separating them.

This clone showed up just a few times. V is TRBV2 and J is TRBJ1-4; 8 nucleotides align to TRBD1. Germline values: CDR1 SNHLY, CDR2 FYNNEI. The CDR3 sequence is 14 residues long. J gave up 7 bases and V 6 bases, and 7 bases lay outside the gene matches. Written as DNA, the CDR3 is TGTGCCAGCAGATTGGACAGGGTTGGTGAAAAACTGTTTTTT. Its translation is CASRLDRVGEKLFF.

The V and J genes are TRBV5-1 and TRBJ2-6, with no clear D. In germline, CDR1 is SGHRS, CDR2 YFSETQ. The V end lost 0 bases, the J end lost 0 bases, and 4 bases lay between the germline ends. The CDR3 contains 15 residues. CDR3 protein: CASSLVSSGANVLTF. The DNA for the CDR3 is TGCGCCAGCAGCTTGGTTAGCTCTGGGGCCAACGTCCTGACTTTC.

J is TRBJ1-3 and V is TRBV18; D ambiguous. Per germline, CDR1 KGHSH and CDR2 LQKENI. The CDR3 spans 16 residues. V was shortened by 3 bases and J by 0 bases, with 12 bases between the two germline ends. The CDR3 nucleotides are TGTGCCAGCTCACCGCCTTCGCGGAACTCTGGAAACACCATATATTTT. It is translated as CASSPPSRNSGNTIYF.

The chain employs TRBV15 and TRBJ1-2; TRBD1 matches 10 bases. Germline V gives CDR1 LNHNV, CDR2 YYDKDF (reference sequence). V was pared by 1 base and J by 3 bases, with 5 bases of the junction left unmatched. This CDR3 comprises 16 residues. CDR3 protein: CATSRVGQGVYYGYTF. The CDR3, as DNA: TGTGCCACCAGCAGAGTTGGACAGGGGGTTTACTATGGCTACACCTTC.

The rearrangement links TRBV3-1 (or the pseudogene TRBV3-2) to TRBJ2-7; 9 bases match TRBD1. The CDR3 length is 14 residues. Germline CDR1 LGHDT, CDR2 YNNKEL (reference sequence). V gave up 2 bases and J gave up 2 bases; unmatched junction bases: 1. CDR3 DNA: TGTGCCAGCAGCCAATGGGACAGGGCCTACGAGCAGTACTTC. It is translated as CASSQWDRAYEQYF.

This clone has just one count. Other DNA sequences of this sample code for an identical CDR3. CDR3 region: CASSLGGGEKLFF. CDR3 nucleotide sequence: TGTGCCAGCAGCTTGGGAGGGGGCGAAAAACTGTTTTTT. This chain connects TRBV5-4 to TRBJ1-4; TRBD1 aligns across 7 bases. Germline CDR1 SGHNT, CDR2 YYREEE (reference sequence). Losses at the gene ends were 0 bases for V and 8 bases for J; bases not matched to a gene: 1. This CDR3 region has 13 residues.

This clone came up once. This chain uses TRBV5-1 with TRBJ2-5; 8 bases map to TRBD2. The V gene's germline CDR1 is SGHRS and CDR2 YFSETQ. Trimming at V came to 0 bases and at J to 0 bases, leaving 1 base not matched to a gene. The CDR3 is 15 amino acids. The CDR3 region has the DNA TGCGCCAGCAGCTTGGCGGGACTAGACCAAGAGACCCAGTACTTC. This codes for CASSLAGLDQETQYF.

Details on this clone: This specimen includes other DNA sequences encoding the same CDR3. The chain recombines TRBV4-1 with TRBJ2-7; perhaps TRBD1 as D (6 bases). Germline V CDR1 and CDR2: MGHRA, YSYEKL. CDR3 size: 14 residues. V was trimmed by 1 base and J by 2 bases, leaving 9 bases between them. For the CDR3, the DNA is TGCGCCAGCAGCCAAGGGACAGCTGCCTACGAGCAGTACTTC. This translates into CASSQGTAAYEQYF.

This sequence joins TRBV2 and TRBJ1-6; 10 bases align to TRBD1. Germline CDR1 is SNHLY and CDR2 is FYNNEI. CDR3 size: 15 residues. V lost 6 bases to trimming and J lost 3 bases; unmatched junction nucleotides: 2. The CDR3 sequence: CASSGQGVYNSPLHF. CDR3 coding DNA: TGTGCCAGCAGCGGACAGGGGGTCTATAATTCACCCCTCCACTTT.

The rearrangement joins TRBV5-1 to TRBJ2-2, with 10 bases fitting TRBD1. Germline V gene lookup returns CDR1 SGHRS and CDR2 YFSETQ. CDR3 length equals 17 residues. The J segment lost 0 bases and the V segment lost 3 bases, leaving 5 bases of the junction unmatched. The chain's CDR3 is CASSSRDRGSNTGELFF. Written as DNA, the CDR3 is TGCGCCAGCAGCTCGCGGGACAGGGGTTCGAACACCGGGGAGCTGTTTTTT.